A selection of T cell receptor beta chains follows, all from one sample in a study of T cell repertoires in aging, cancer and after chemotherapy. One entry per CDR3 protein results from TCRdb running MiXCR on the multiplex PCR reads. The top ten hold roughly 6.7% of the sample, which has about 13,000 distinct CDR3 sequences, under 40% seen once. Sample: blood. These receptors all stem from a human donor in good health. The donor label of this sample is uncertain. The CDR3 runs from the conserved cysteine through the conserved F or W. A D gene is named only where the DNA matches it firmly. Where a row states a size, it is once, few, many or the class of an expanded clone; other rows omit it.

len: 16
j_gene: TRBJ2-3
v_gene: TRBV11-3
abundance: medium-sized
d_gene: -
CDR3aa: CASSPVSGWSTDTQYF
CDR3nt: TGTGCCAGCAGCCCTGTCTCGGGCTGGAGCACAGATACGCAGTATTTT

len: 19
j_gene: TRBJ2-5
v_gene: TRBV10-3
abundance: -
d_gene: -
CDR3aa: CAISESEIARAPVQETQYF
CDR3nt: TGTGCCATCAGTGAGTCGGAAATAGCAAGAGCCCCCGTCCAAGAGACCCAGTACTTC

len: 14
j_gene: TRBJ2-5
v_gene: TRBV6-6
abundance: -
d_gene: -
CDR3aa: CATAYGSRGETQNF
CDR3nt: TGTGCCACCGCTTATGGCTCCCGAGGGGAGACCCAGAACTTC

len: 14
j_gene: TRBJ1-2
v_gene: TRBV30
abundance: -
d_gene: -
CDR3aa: CAWSATGTNYGYTF
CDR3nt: TGTGCCTGGAGCGCTACCGGGACAAACTATGGCTACACCTTC

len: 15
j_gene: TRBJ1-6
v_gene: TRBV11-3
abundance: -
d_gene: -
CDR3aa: CASSEDGRNNSPLHF
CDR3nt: TGTGCCAGCAGCGAAGATGGGCGAAATAATTCACCCCTCCACTTT

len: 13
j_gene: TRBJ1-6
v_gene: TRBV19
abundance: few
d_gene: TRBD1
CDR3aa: CASSWTGNSPLHF
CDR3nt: TGTGCCAGTTCGTGGACAGGGAATTCACCCCTCCACTTT

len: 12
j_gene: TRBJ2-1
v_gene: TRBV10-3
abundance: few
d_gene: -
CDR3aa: CAISGSHNEQFF
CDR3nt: TGTGCCATCAGTGGAAGTCACAATGAGCAGTTCTTC

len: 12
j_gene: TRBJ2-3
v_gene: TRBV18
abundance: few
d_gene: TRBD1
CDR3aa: CASSPAGQGPYF
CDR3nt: TGTGCCAGCTCACCTGCAGGACAGGGACCGTATTTT

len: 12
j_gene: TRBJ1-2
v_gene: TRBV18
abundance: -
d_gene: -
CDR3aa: CASGLTLLGYTF
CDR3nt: TGTGCCAGCGGACTGACGCTTTTAGGCTACACCTTC

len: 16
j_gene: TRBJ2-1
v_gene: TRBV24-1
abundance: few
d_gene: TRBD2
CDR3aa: CATSDLSSGRADEQFF
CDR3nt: TGTGCCACCAGTGATTTGTCGAGCGGGAGGGCGGATGAGCAGTTCTTC

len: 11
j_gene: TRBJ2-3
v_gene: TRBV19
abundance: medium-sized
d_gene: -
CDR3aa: CASDAQDTQYF
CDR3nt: TGTGCCAGTGACGCGCAGGATACGCAGTATTTT

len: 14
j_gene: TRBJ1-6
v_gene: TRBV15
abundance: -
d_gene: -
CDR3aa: CATSRASQTSPLHF
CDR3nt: TGTGCCACCAGCAGAGCGTCGCAGACCTCACCCCTCCACTTT

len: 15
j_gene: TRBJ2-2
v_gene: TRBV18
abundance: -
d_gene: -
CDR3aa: CASSMRAGTAGELFF
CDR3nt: TGTGCCAGCTCAATGAGGGCAGGGACCGCCGGGGAGCTGTTTTTT

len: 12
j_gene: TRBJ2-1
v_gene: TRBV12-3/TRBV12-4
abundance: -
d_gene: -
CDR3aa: CASSLHGNEQFF
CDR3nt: TGTGCCAGCAGTTTACACGGAAATGAGCAGTTCTTC

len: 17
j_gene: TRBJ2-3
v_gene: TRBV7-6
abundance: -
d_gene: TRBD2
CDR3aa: CASSLSITLAGTDTQYF
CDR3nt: TGTGCCAGCAGCTTAAGTATCACCCTAGCGGGCACAGATACGCAGTATTTT

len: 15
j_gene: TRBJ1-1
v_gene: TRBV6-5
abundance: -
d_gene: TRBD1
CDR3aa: CASSWGTGAYTEAFF
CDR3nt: TGTGCCAGCAGTTGGGGGACAGGGGCGTACACTGAAGCTTTCTTT